These 27 T cell receptor beta chains originate from one sample sequenced in a study of human T cells and chemical hapten exposure (dated by TCRdb to about 2021). The library came from RACE. Sequenced on a NextSeq 500. TCRdb passed the public sequencing reads through fastp at Q25 and MiXCR, retaining productive beta sequences. Every entry covers one CDR3 protein and lists the most common genes and DNA from its rows. For this sample the table gives around 300,000 distinct CDR3 sequences, of which under 9% were detected only once. The top ten constitute less than 10% of the sample. What the time point label conveys for this sample: patch test 1, 2 weeks after DPC sensitization. In light of the paper, this sample's treatment or condition label describes: therapeutic diphenylcyclopropenone sensitization with weekly scalp DPC. The sequencing here drew on whole blood, taken in connection with sensitization to the hapten diphenylcyclopropenone (DPC). Receptors were obtained from a woman aged 18-30 years with alopecia areata. Some clones in this sample may be carry-over from other donors' samples.

The V call is TRBV29-1, the J call TRBJ2-7, with D perhaps TRBD2 (5 bases). CDR3 length: 15 amino acids. Germline assignment: CDR1 SQVTM and CDR2 ANQGSEA. The ends were cut back, 6 bases at V and 6 bases at J, with 24 bases in the middle. The CDR3 is CSVPSPDANRGEQYF. DNA of the CDR3: TGCAGCGTACCTAGTCCCGATGCTAACCGGGGCGAGCAGTACTTC.

Concerning this clonotype itself: A read error may be the cause here, since a much bigger clone is one base away. V is TRBV7-2 and J is TRBJ2-3, with D perhaps TRBD1 or TRBD2 (5 bases each). V gave up 5 bases and J gave up 2 bases, with 23 bases separating them. The CDR3 loop spans 18 amino acids. In germline, CDR1 is SGHTA, CDR2 FQGNSA. DNA of the CDR3: TGTGCCAGCAGCCTTATCCCCTTTAGCTGGGGGACCACAGATACGCAGTATTTT. It codes for CASSLIPFSWGTTDTQYF. Full variable domain (missing parts from reference TRBV7-2 and TRBJ2-3): GAGVSQSPSNKVTEKGKDVELRCDPISGHTALYWYRQSLGQGLEFLIYFQGNSAPDKSGLPSDRFSAERTGGSVSTLTIQRTQQEDSAVYLCASSLIPFSWGTTDTQYFGPGTRLTVL.

This clonotype appeared a few times. V is TRBV12-3 or TRBV12-4 and J is TRBJ1-1; a possible D gene is TRBD1 (5 bases). The germline V and J ends were trimmed by 7 bases and 1 base, with 10 bases remaining between them. The CDR3 contains 13 residues. CDR3 protein: CASTLGQNTEAFF. In DNA form, the CDR3 reads TGTGCCAGCACCCTCGGACAGAACACTGAAGCTTTCTTT.

The chain combines TRBV7-2 with TRBJ1-3; D unclear. Germline CDR1 is SGHTA and CDR2 is FQGNSA. CDR3 size: 14 residues. Trimming left V 7 bases short and J 0 bases short, with 10 bases between. The CDR3 nucleotides read TGTGCCAGCACCCGCCGGGGCTCTGGAAACACCATATATTTT. It specifies CASTRRGSGNTIYF.

This clonotype was seen at least ten times. The rearrangement links TRBV6-5 to TRBJ1-5, with TRBD1 as a possible D gene (5 bases). Germline CDR1 reads MNHEY; CDR2 reads SVGAGI. This CDR3 is built from 13 residues. The ends were cut back, 6 bases at V and 3 bases at J, with 9 bases in the middle. CDR3 DNA: TGTGCCAGCAGCCTCGGACACAATCAGCCCCAGCATTTT. It yields the protein CASSLGHNQPQHF.

This clonotype appeared a few times. The V call is TRBV14, the J call TRBJ2-7; D could derive from TRBD1 or TRBD2 (5 bases each). The CDR3 is 14 amino acids. Germline assignment: CDR1 SGHDN and CDR2 FVKESK. Trimming removed 3 bases from V and 2 bases from J, with 11 bases in between. In DNA, the CDR3 is TGTGCCAGCAGCCACTGGGGGAGTACCTACGAGCAGTACTTC. Amino acid sequence: CASSHWGSTYEQYF.

In this sample, this clonotype turned up many times. The rearrangement joins TRBV27 to TRBJ2-3; the match to TRBD1 covers 7 bases. The germline gives CDR1 MNHEY, CDR2 SMNVEV (reference sequence). The CDR3 spans 15 residues. Trimming cost V 3 bases and J 0 bases; bases outside gene matches: 3. The CDR3 sequence is CASSFGGQSTDTQYF. The DNA of the CDR3 is TGTGCCAGCAGTTTTGGGGGACAGAGCACAGATACGCAGTATTTT.

This clonotype was observed a few times. The CDR3 coding sequence is TGTGCTAGTGGTTTGGTTAGACAGCCCCAGCATTTT. Protein sequence: CASGLVRQPQHF. The chain employs TRBV12-5 and TRBJ1-5; no clear D. Trimming pared 0 bases from V and 7 bases from J, leaving 4 bases between. The CDR3 spans 12 residues. From germline, CDR1 is LGHNT and CDR2 FRNRAP.

This clonotype appeared a few times. The J gene is TRBJ2-7, the V gene TRBV19, with no clear D. Trimming stripped 2 bases from V and 0 bases from J, with 8 bases between. The germline V gene has CDR1 LNHDA and CDR2 SQIVND (reference sequence). This CDR3 contains 14 residues. The CDR3 nucleotides read TGTGCCAGTAGTATAACGGATAGCTCCTACGAGCAGTACTTC. Its translation: CASSITDSSYEQYF.

This clonotype has a single count. A read error is likely, as this CDR3 ends without the conserved phenylalanine or tryptophan. This sequence joins TRBV9 and TRBJ2-1; D may be TRBD1 (5 bases). The CDR3 length is 14 residues. With 0 bases removed from V and 4 bases from J, the gap between germline ends came to 8 bases. Looked up from germline, CDR1 is SGDLS and CDR2 is YYNGEE. DNA of the CDR3: TGTGCCAGCAGCGTAGGGGGCCTTTACAATGAGCAGTTCTCC. The encoded protein is CASSVGGLYNEQFS.

V gene TRBV6-1 combines with J gene TRBJ1-1; D not resolved. Trimming shortened V by 0 bases and J by 4 bases, and 15 bases separated the two germline ends. The germline CDR1 and CDR2 sequences are MNHNS and SASEGT. The CDR3 consists of 16 residues. The CDR3 DNA reads TGTGCCAGCAGTGAAGCGTCGGAGACACCCTTCACTGAAGCTTTCTTT. Translated, it gives CASSEASETPFTEAFF.

The gene calls are TRBV28 and TRBJ2-7; D tentatively fits TRBD1 or TRBD2 (6 bases each). This CDR3 is built from 13 residues. Germline-derived CDR1 and CDR2 are MDHEN and SYDVKM. The V end was cut by 10 bases, the J end by 7 bases, with 20 bases between. The CDR3 nucleotides read TGTGCCACCTCCAATTCTGGGGGGCTGGAGCAGTACTTC. Its protein is CATSNSGGLEQYF.

This clonotype was seen many times. The V call is TRBV20-1, the J call TRBJ2-7, with 12 nucleotides matching TRBD2. The CDR3 runs to 19 residues. V gave up 3 bases and J gave up 3 bases; unmatched junction bases: 18. The germline V gene encodes CDR1 DFQATT and CDR2 SNEGSKA (reference sequence). DNA of the CDR3: TGCAGTGCTAGGGAGCCCTCTAGCGGGGGGGCTCGCCGGGGCTACGAGCAGTACTTC. Translating gives CSAREPSSGGARRGYEQYF.

The V gene is TRBV9, the J gene TRBJ2-1, with TRBD2 matching 15 bases. Trimming took 0 bases from V and 10 from J; bases not matched to a gene: 8. Germline V gene data show CDR1 as SGDLS and CDR2 as YYNGEE. This CDR3 region has 17 residues. CDR3 in amino acids: CASSVVTPGLAGGEQFF. The CDR3 DNA sequence: TGTGCCAGCAGCGTAGTAACCCCAGGACTAGCGGGGGGGGAGCAGTTCTTC.

In this sample, this clonotype turned up many times. The chain uses TRBV7-2 and TRBJ2-1; TRBD1 agrees at 12 bases. This CDR3 spans 16 amino acids. Germline V lookup: CDR1 SGHTA, CDR2 FQGNSA. The V and J ends lost 0 bases and 9 bases, in that order; junction bases with no gene match: 6. The CDR3 spells CASSLAAGQGAPEQFF. The CDR3 DNA sequence: TGTGCCAGCAGCTTAGCTGCGGGACAGGGGGCCCCTGAGCAGTTCTTC.

This clonotype was detected many times. This sequence joins TRBV12-3 or TRBV12-4 and TRBJ1-1; tentatively, D is TRBD1 (6 bases). The V end was cut by 5 bases, the J end by 11 bases, with 15 bases between. The CDR3 totals 12 residues. The CDR3 spells CASSLGQSGAFF. The CDR3 DNA sequence: TGTGCCAGCAGTCTAGGACAGTCAGGCGCTTTCTTT.

This clonotype was detected only a few times. The gene calls are TRBV5-1 and TRBJ2-3, with D tentatively TRBD1 (5 bases). Per germline, CDR1 SGHRS and CDR2 YFSETQ. This CDR3 spans 14 amino acids. Deletions cut 4 bases from V and 0 bases from J, with 9 bases between. The CDR3 DNA reads as TGCGCCAGCAGCATAGGGGTGAGCACAGATACGCAGTATTTT. It is translated as CASSIGVSTDTQYF.

The chain recombines TRBV7-9 with TRBJ1-1; D unresolved. Germline loops: CDR1 SEHNR, CDR2 FQNEAQ (reference sequence). V lost 3 bases and J lost 1, with 9 bases in between. The length of the CDR3 is 14 residues. CDR3 DNA: TGTGCCAGCAGCTTTGGGCCGCGGAACACTGAAGCTTTCTTT. This sequence encodes CASSFGPRNTEAFF. Full variable domain (rest looked up from reference TRBV7-9 and TRBJ1-1): DTGVSQNPRHKITKRGQNVTFRCDPISEHNRLYWYRQTLGQGPEFLTYFQNEAQLEKSRLLSDRFSAERPKGSFSTLEIQRTEQGDSAMYLCASSFGPRNTEAFFGQGTRLTVV.

The rearrangement joins TRBV6-5 to TRBJ1-4; D is unresolved. Between the trimmed V and J ends, which lost 6 bases and 7 bases, there was a span of 12 bases. The CDR3 loop spans 13 amino acids. Germline V gene lookup returns CDR1 MNHEY and CDR2 SVGAGI. CDR3 DNA: TGTGCCAGCAGCCCAAAGCGTACTGAAAAACTGTTTTTT. This sequence encodes CASSPKRTEKLFF.

The CDR3 is CSPLFTDTQYF. As DNA, the CDR3 is TGCAGTCCTTTATTTACAGATACGCAGTATTTT. The chain recombines TRBV20-1 with TRBJ2-3; D call uncertain. Trimming removed 8 bases from V and 3 bases from J, with 9 bases in between. The CDR3 is made up of 11 amino acids. Germline CDR1 DFQATT, CDR2 SNEGSKA (reference sequence).

This chain uses TRBV5-5 with TRBJ1-1, with a possible D match to TRBD1 (6 bases). The CDR3 runs to 15 residues. Trimming removed 5 bases from V and 0 bases from J, with 14 bases in between. Germline V lookup: CDR1 SGHKS, CDR2 YYEKEE (reference sequence). CDR3 region: CASSQQGALNTEAFF. The CDR3 coding sequence is TGTGCCAGCAGTCAACAGGGAGCGCTGAACACTGAAGCTTTCTTT.

This chain connects TRBV7-2 to TRBJ2-3; D is uncertain. CDR1 SGHTA and CDR2 FQGNSA come from the germline V gene. V lost 5 bases and J lost 0, with 15 bases in between. The CDR3 covers 16 residues. The CDR3 DNA reads as TGTGCCAGCAGCCCCTCTTATGTGGGGAGCACAGATACGCAGTATTTT. Protein: CASSPSYVGSTDTQYF.

In its sample, this clonotype was seen a few times. V is TRBV7-9 and J is TRBJ1-3, with unresolved D. This CDR3 spans 14 amino acids. V was cut by 5 bases and J by 1 base, with 9 bases left in between. Germline loops: CDR1 SEHNR, CDR2 FQNEAQ (reference sequence). CDR3 region: CASSPRGSGNTIYF. The CDR3 DNA is TGTGCCAGCAGCCCCCGGGGATCTGGAAACACCATATATTTT.

This clonotype was counted between two and nine times. The chain carries TRBV7-2 and TRBJ2-7; D unclear. The V end lost 4 bases, the J end lost 0 bases, and 13 bases lay between the germline ends. The CDR3 loop spans 15 amino acids. The germline gives CDR1 SGHTA, CDR2 FQGNSA. CDR3 DNA sequence: TGTGCCAGCAGCTCAGAGCCCGGGTACTCCTACGAGCAGTACTTC. It is translated as CASSSEPGYSYEQYF.

This clonotype has a handful of counts. The CDR3 is CASRNGGGGNQPQHF. The CDR3 region has the DNA TGTGCCAGCAGAAACGGGGGAGGCGGCAATCAGCCCCAGCATTTT. The chain carries TRBV6-2 or TRBV6-3 and TRBJ1-5; maybe TRBD1 (5 bases). Trimming removed 6 bases at V and 2 bases at J, with 14 bases between. Germline loops: CDR1 MNHEY, CDR2 SVGEGT. The CDR3 runs 15 residues.

Many counts were recorded for this clonotype. The chain is built from TRBV20-1 and TRBJ2-1; possible D gene TRBD1, 5 bases. Germline V CDR1 and CDR2: DFQATT, SNEGSKA (reference sequence). Trimming removed 2 bases from V and 1 base from J, with 12 bases in between. This CDR3 spans 15 amino acids. DNA for the CDR3: TGCAGTGCTAGACGTCAGGGTCGATCCTACAATGAGCAGTTCTTC. This codes for CSARRQGRSYNEQFF.

This clonotype was picked up many times. The chain links TRBV6-5 to TRBJ2-7, with D hard to call. The germline CDR1 and CDR2 sequences are MNHEY and SVGAGI. The CDR3 length is 16 residues. V lost 0 bases and J 2 bases, leaving 14 bases between the germline ends. The CDR3 nucleotides read TGTGCCAGCAGTTACTCAAGACGGTGGGTAACCTACGAGCAGTACTTC. It specifies CASSYSRRWVTYEQYF.